The rows below give T cell receptor beta chains drawn from one sample of a study of blood T cell repertoires in COVID-19. Clones were read by immunoSEQ multiplex PCR, and TCRdb kept only the in-frame ones, dropping some. The sample shows 70,000 or so clones, 90% to 95% of them seen only once. The sequenced sample consisted of peripheral blood. These receptors were taken from a human donor in a cohort sampled during active COVID-19. The CDR3 runs from the conserved cysteine through the conserved F or W. A D gene is named only where the DNA matches it firmly. Clone size is shown for a subset of rows, as once, few, many or a class of expanded clone.

>NA|TRBV28|TRBJ1-2|TRBD1
TGTGCCAGCAGTTTAATACAAGGGGGCATCTATGGCTACACCTTC
CASSLIQGGIYGYTF
>NA|TRBV14|TRBJ2-7|TRBD2
TGTGCCAGCAGCCAAGAGGCAGGGACTAGCGGGTACGAGCAGTACTTC
CASSQEAGTSGYEQYF
>NA|TRBV9|TRBJ1-1|NA
TGTGCCAGTTCAGGCAGTAACACTGAAGCTTTCTTT
CASSGSNTEAFF
>NA|TRBV25-1|TRBJ1-1|NA
TGTGCCAGCGGGGGGAATCTCGAAGCTTTCTTT
CASGGNLEAFF
>NA|TRBV5-5|TRBJ1-1|NA
TGTGCCAGCAACCCGGGTGGGTATATCACAGGTTTTAACACTGAAGCTTTCTTT
CASNPGGYITGFNTEAFF
>NA|TRBV6-2/TRBV6-3|TRBJ1-1|NA
TGTGCCAGCAGTTACGTACGGAGGGAGGGTAACACTGAAGCTTTCTTT
CASSYVRREGNTEAFF
>NA|TRBV4-2|TRBJ2-7|TRBD2
TGTGCCAGCAGCCAAGGGATTGTGGCGGGGGGGTACGAGCAGTACTTC
CASSQGIVAGGYEQYF
>once|TRBV3-1/TRBV3-2|TRBJ1-1|NA
TGTGCCAGCAGCCAAGGTGTTAAGAACACTGAAGCTTTCTTT
CASSQGVKNTEAFF
>NA|TRBV9|TRBJ1-6|NA
TGTGCCAGCAGCGTAGGCCAGGGCTGGGGTAATTCACCCCTCCACTTT
CASSVGQGWGNSPLHF
>few|TRBV6-5|TRBJ1-5|NA
TGTGCCTCCTCTGAAGGGCCGACTATCAATCAGCCCCAGCATTTT
CASSEGPTINQPQHF
>once|TRBV20-1|TRBJ2-3|TRBD1
TGCAGTGCTAGTCGGGTGCCGGGACAGGGTACAGATACGCAGTATTTT
CSASRVPGQGTDTQYF
>NA|TRBV7-2|TRBJ2-7|TRBD1
TGTGCCAGCAGCTTCACCGGACAGGGCGACTACGAGCAGTACTTC
CASSFTGQGDYEQYF
>NA|TRBV4-2|TRBJ2-3|TRBD1
TGTGCCAGCAGCCAAGGGTTTGGGACAGGGACATCGGATACGCAGTATTTT
CASSQGFGTGTSDTQYF
>NA|TRBV6-5|TRBJ1-1|NA
TGTGCCAGTCAAGTAGGGGGGAACACTGAAGCTTTCTTT
CASQVGGNTEAFF
>NA|TRBV15|TRBJ1-4|TRBD1
TGTGCCACCAGCAGGGGGACAACAGGGGGCGGTGAAAAACTGTTTTTT
CATSRGTTGGGEKLFF
>NA|TRBV27|TRBJ1-6|TRBD1
TGTGCCAGCAGCCAGACAGGGGGGAACTCACCCCTCCACTTT
CASSQTGGNSPLHF
>NA|TRBV2|TRBJ2-7|NA
TGTGCCAGCAGTGAGGGACGGGGGAACTACGAGCAGTACTTC
CASSEGRGNYEQYF
>NA|TRBV2|TRBJ1-4|TRBD1
TGTGCCAGCAGCAGACCGGGACAGAGTTCAACTAATGAAAAACTGTTTTTT
CASSRPGQSSTNEKLFF
>NA|TRBV11-2|TRBJ2-7|TRBD2
TGTGCCAGCAGCTTAGACCCATGGCGGGGGGGCCTCGAGCAGTACTTC
CASSLDPWRGGLEQYF
>few|TRBV11-2|TRBJ2-7|TRBD2
TGTGCCAGCAGCTTAGATTTCAGCGGGGGTGGCGAGCAGTACTTC
CASSLDFSGGGEQYF
>NA|TRBV24-1|TRBJ2-7|TRBD1
TGTGCCACCAGTGATAACCGGGACAGGCCCTACGAGCAGTACTTC
CATSDNRDRPYEQYF
>NA|TRBV18|TRBJ2-7|TRBD2
TGTGCCAGCTCACCCCTCGCTAGCGGGGGGTCTTACGAGCAGTACTTC
CASSPLASGGSYEQYF
>NA|TRBV7-9|TRBJ2-7|TRBD2
TGTGCCAGCAGCTCCCAGGGACTAGCGGGGCTCTACGAGCAGTACTTC
CASSSQGLAGLYEQYF
>NA|TRBV12-3/TRBV12-4|TRBJ1-5|TRBD1
TGTGCCAGCCGGGACAGGGGCAATCAGCCCCAGCATTTT
CASRDRGNQPQHF
>NA|TRBV4-2|TRBJ1-1|TRBD1
TGTGCCAGCAGCCGCCAGACAGGGACCCCCGACCGAGCTTTCTTT
CASSRQTGTPDRAFF
>NA|TRBV27|TRBJ2-7|TRBD1
TGTGCCAGCAGTCCGCGGGACAGGGTCTACGAGCAGTACTTC
CASSPRDRVYEQYF
>NA|TRBV10-3|TRBJ1-1|NA
TGTGCCATCAGCCCAGGGGTTGATACTGAAGCTTTCTTT
CAISPGVDTEAFF
>NA|TRBV6-5|TRBJ2-7|NA
TGTGCCAGCAGTTACTCTCGGACAGACTACGAGCAGTACTTC
CASSYSRTDYEQYF
>NA|TRBV9|TRBJ1-1|TRBD1
TGTGCCAGCAGCACAGGGGATTTGTCTGAAGCTTTCTTT
CASSTGDLSEAFF
>NA|TRBV4-3|TRBJ1-1|NA
TGCGCCAGCAGCCCACAGGGAAAGAACACTGAAGCTTTCTTT
CASSPQGKNTEAFF
>NA|TRBV10-1|TRBJ2-7|NA
TGCGCCAGCAGTGAGTTACGAGGGTACGAGCAGTACTTC
CASSELRGYEQYF
>once|TRBV28|TRBJ1-5|TRBD1
TGTGCCAGCAGCCCGGCTTCCGGGACAGGGGTAAATCAGCCCCAGCATTTT
CASSPASGTGVNQPQHF
>NA|TRBV10-3|TRBJ2-7|NA
TGTGCCATCAGTGGGACAGACTCATCCTACGAGCAGTACTTC
CAISGTDSSYEQYF
>NA|TRBV9|TRBJ1-1|NA
TGTGCCAGCAGCGTACAGACGGGAAAGGACACTGAAGCTTTCTTT
CASSVQTGKDTEAFF
>NA|TRBV15|TRBJ2-7|TRBD1
TGTGCCACCAGCAGACACCCGGGACAGCCATCCTACGAGCAGTACTTC
CATSRHPGQPSYEQYF
>NA|TRBV2|TRBJ1-1|NA
TGTGCCAGCGCTGAACTACAGGGTTTGAACACTGAAGCTTTCTTT
CASAELQGLNTEAFF
>NA|TRBV11-2|TRBJ2-6|TRBD2
TGTGCCAGCAGCTTAGTAAGAGGCGGGGGTGCTGGGGCCAACGTCCTGACTTTC
CASSLVRGGGAGANVLTF
>once|TRBV3-1/TRBV3-2|TRBJ2-5|NA
TGTGCCAGCAGCCAAGAATTTAGGGGGGGAAGGAGCCAAGAGACCCAGTACTTC
CASSQEFRGGRSQETQYF
>NA|TRBV19|TRBJ2-7|TRBD1
TGTGCCAGTAGTATAGACTCGACAGGGGCCTCCTACGAGCAGTACTTC
CASSIDSTGASYEQYF
>NA|TRBV11-3|TRBJ1-2|NA
TGTGCCAGCAGCCCGTCCCACACCTTC
CASSPSHTF
>NA|TRBV19|TRBJ1-1|NA
TGTGCCAGTAGTATAGCCGGGACACTATCGAACACTGAAGCTTTCTTT
CASSIAGTLSNTEAFF
>NA|TRBV5-6|TRBJ2-7|NA
TGTGCCAGCAGGAGGGAGAGCTCCTACGAGCAGTACTTC
CASRRESSYEQYF
>few|TRBV30|TRBJ2-2|TRBD2
TGTGCCTGGAGACGACTAGCGACGAACACCGGGGAGCTGTTTTTT
CAWRRLATNTGELFF
>NA|TRBV24-1|TRBJ2-7|TRBD1
TGTGCCACCAGTGACTCATTGGACAGGCCCTACGAGCAGTACTTC
CATSDSLDRPYEQYF
>NA|TRBV10-3|TRBJ2-7|NA
TGTGCCATCAGTGAGTCCTCTACGGACTGGAACGAGCAGTACTTC
CAISESSTDWNEQYF
>NA|TRBV6-5|TRBJ1-5|NA
TGTGCCAGCATGCAGGGGAGCAATCAGCCCCAGCATTTT
CASMQGSNQPQHF
>few|TRBV9|TRBJ2-7|NA
TGTGCCAGCAGCGGCCGGGACTCTACCTACGAGCAGTACTTC
CASSGRDSTYEQYF
>NA|TRBV5-1|TRBJ1-2|TRBD1
TGCGCCAGCAGCCCCGGGACAGGGGGTCTCTATGGCTACACCTTC
CASSPGTGGLYGYTF
>NA|TRBV7-2|TRBJ1-6|TRBD1
TGTGCCAGCAGCACCCTGCCGGGACAGGTTAATTCACCCCTCCACTTT
CASSTLPGQVNSPLHF
>NA|TRBV2|TRBJ2-2|NA
TGTGCCAGCAGGTCGGGACAGAACACCGGGGAGCTGTTTTTT
CASRSGQNTGELFF
>NA|TRBV24-1|TRBJ2-7|TRBD1
TGTGCCAGACAGGGAACCTACGAGCAGTACTTC
CARQGTYEQYF
>once|TRBV24-1|TRBJ2-7|NA
TGTGCCACCGGGACAAGGACCGAGCAGTACTTC
CATGTRTEQYF
>NA|TRBV27|TRBJ1-1|TRBD1
TGTGCCAGCAGTCCCCCGGGACAGATGAGGCCTGAAGCTTTCTTT
CASSPPGQMRPEAFF